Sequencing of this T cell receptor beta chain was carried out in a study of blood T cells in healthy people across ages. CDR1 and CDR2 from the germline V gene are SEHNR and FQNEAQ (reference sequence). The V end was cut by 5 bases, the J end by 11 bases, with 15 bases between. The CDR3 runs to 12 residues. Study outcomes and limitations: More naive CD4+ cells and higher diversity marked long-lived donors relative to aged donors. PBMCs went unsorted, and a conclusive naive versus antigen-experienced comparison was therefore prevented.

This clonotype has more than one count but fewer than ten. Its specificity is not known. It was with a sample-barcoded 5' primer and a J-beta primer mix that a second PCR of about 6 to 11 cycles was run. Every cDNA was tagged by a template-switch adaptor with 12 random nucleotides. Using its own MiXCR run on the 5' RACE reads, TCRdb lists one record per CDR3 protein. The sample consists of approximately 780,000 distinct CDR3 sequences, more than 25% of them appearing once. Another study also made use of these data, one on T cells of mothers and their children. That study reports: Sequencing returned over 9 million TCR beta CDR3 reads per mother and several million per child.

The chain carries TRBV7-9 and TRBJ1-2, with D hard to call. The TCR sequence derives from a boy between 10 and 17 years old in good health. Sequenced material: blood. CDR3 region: CASSPNPKTYTF. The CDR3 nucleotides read TGTGCCAGCAGCCCAAACCCCAAGACTTACACCTTC.